This T cell receptor beta chain was found in a study of brain T cells in children with intractable seizures. Study-level points and caveats: Absence of clones before surgery may stem from lower sequencing depth.

Assay: immunoSEQ multiplex PCR; the TCRdb copy retains only in-frame clones and omits some. The sample has around 80,000 clones, about 90% seen once. The CDR3 runs 15 residues. Germline V lookup: CDR1 LNHDA, CDR2 SQIVND (reference sequence). Trimming at V came to 3 bases and at J to 2 bases, leaving 6 bases not matched to a gene. The sequenced cases were selected for having the highest brain T cell transcript signatures. Patients received at least one anti-epileptic drug before surgery. Concerning this clone itself: The antigen is undetermined.

This chain uses TRBV19 with TRBJ2-7, with 8 positions matching TRBD1. Material: peripheral blood, obtained at surgery. The origin of this receptor is a girl aged 2 to 9 with Rasmussen encephalitis and intractable seizures. As DNA, the CDR3 is TGTGCCAGTAGTATCATGGGGACAGGCGCCTACGAGCAGTACTTC. Translating it yields CASSIMGTGAYEQYF.